The T cell receptor (beta chain) under discussion was sequenced for a study of shared clonotypes between healthy human individuals. General observations from the study: Clonotype sharing among donors likely depends on sequencing depth. Blood was the only sampled material, and tissue repertoires likely differ. The genetic and exposure-history diversity represented was limited by few donors.

Concerning this clone: Its cognate antigen is unknown.

300 ng DNA, about 30,000 T cell genomes, went into unsorted PBMC replicate PCRs. Assay used: immunoSEQ multiplex PCR; TCRdb lists only in-frame clones, some missing. This sample has nearly 500,000 clones, with less than 80% found just once. This CDR3 has 12 amino acids. V lost 5 bases to trimming and J lost 12 bases; unmatched junction nucleotides: 9. The germline gives CDR1 MNHEY, CDR2 SMNVEV (reference sequence). This receptor was identified in a woman aged 40 to 50 in good health. Some clones in this sample may be carry-over from other donors' samples. The sample taken for sequencing was PBMCs. The chain is built from TRBV27 and TRBJ2-7; TRBD2 matches 8 bases. The CDR3 region has the DNA TGTGCCAGCAGTCGGGAGGGAAGGAGACCGTACTTC. It translates to CASSREGRRPYF.